One and the same sample provided the 22 T cell receptor beta chains below, sequenced in a study of blood T cell repertoires in COVID-19. Assay used: immunoSEQ multiplex PCR; TCRdb lists only in-frame clones, some missing. The table shows a few hundred thousand clones, with about 80% occurring only once. Input material: peripheral blood. These receptors came from a woman of 80 years or more with acute or convalescent COVID-19.

The chain employs TRBV7-9 and TRBJ2-2, with TRBD1 matching over 11 bases. Trimming at V came to 5 bases and at J to 4 bases, leaving 6 bases not matched to a gene. The CDR3 is 16 amino acids. CDR1 is SEHNR, CDR2 FQNEAQ, per germline (reference sequence). The CDR3 spells CASSPGQGAGTGELFF. CDR3 bases: TGTGCCAGCAGCCCTGGACAGGGGGCGGGCACCGGGGAGCTGTTTTTT.

The chain is built from TRBV2 and TRBJ1-4; possibly TRBD1 for D (5 bases). Deletions cut 2 bases from V and 6 bases from J, with 13 bases between. The CDR3 is 15 amino acids. Germline CDR1 is SNHLY and CDR2 is FYNNEI. Written as DNA, the CDR3 is TGTGCCAGCAGTGAATCTTCAGGGTTGGATGAAAAACTGTTTTTT. Encoded protein: CASSESSGLDEKLFF.

The chain employs TRBV7-7 and TRBJ2-2; 7 bases agree with TRBD1. CDR3 size: 13 residues. V lost 4 bases to trimming and J lost 8 bases; unmatched junction nucleotides: 4. CDR1 SSHAT and CDR2 FNYEAQ come from the germline V gene (reference sequence). The CDR3 coding sequence is TGTGCCAGCAGCTACGACAGGGCGGGGGAGCTGTTTTTT. Translated, it gives CASSYDRAGELFF.

In its sample, this clone was seen once. The V gene is TRBV6-5, the J gene TRBJ1-4; D may be TRBD1 (5 bases). This CDR3 is 14 amino acids long. V dropped 8 bases and J dropped 2 bases, with 12 bases sitting between them. The germline gives CDR1 MNHEY, CDR2 SVGAGI. The CDR3: CASRSGTTNEKLFF. The CDR3 nucleotides read TGTGCCAGCCGATCCGGGACTACTAATGAAAAACTGTTTTTT.

This sequence joins TRBV10-3 and TRBJ1-5; D remains unclear. The V gene lost 3 bases and the J gene lost 0 bases, with 3 bases spanning the gap. This CDR3 contains 13 residues. The germline CDR1 and CDR2 sequences are ENHRY and SYGVKD. The CDR3 spells CAISDNSNQPQHF. The CDR3 DNA is TGTGCCATCAGTGACAATAGCAATCAGCCCCAGCATTTT.

Comment on this clone: This CDR3 is also generated by other DNA sequences in the sample. The chain is built from TRBV29-1 and TRBJ2-3, with 9 bases fitting TRBD2. Trimming cost V 7 bases and J 6 bases; bases outside gene matches: 5. The CDR3 is made up of 12 amino acids. Per germline, CDR1 SQVTM and CDR2 ANQGSEA. CDR3: CSDGTSSDTQYF. The CDR3 nucleotides are TGCAGCGACGGGACTAGCTCGGATACGCAGTATTTT.

The CDR3 nucleotides read TGTGCCAGCAGTGGACAGGGGGCTCTAAATCAGCCCCAGCATTTT. Translated: CASSGQGALNQPQHF. The rearrangement joins TRBV7-2 to TRBJ1-5; 11 nucleotides agree with TRBD1. Looked up from germline, CDR1 is SGHTA and CDR2 is FQGNSA. This CDR3 is built from 15 residues. Trimming removed 6 bases from V and 4 bases from J; junction bases left unmatched: 5.

This chain links TRBV5-1 with TRBJ2-7, with 11 bases lining up with TRBD1. Germline lookup yields CDR1 SGHRS and CDR2 YFSETQ. CDR3 size: 14 residues. V lost 3 bases, J lost 5 bases, and 4 bases stayed unmatched. DNA of the CDR3: TGCGCCAGCAGCTCGGGACAGGGGGGGAACGAGCAGTACTTC. Amino acid sequence: CASSSGQGGNEQYF.

This sequence joins TRBV28 and TRBJ1-4; 9 positions match TRBD1. The CDR3 covers 16 residues. Germline-derived CDR1 and CDR2 are MDHEN and SYDVKM. Trimming cost V 3 bases and J 7 bases; bases outside gene matches: 9. CDR3 loop: CASSLFGTGFGEKLFF. The CDR3, as DNA: TGTGCCAGCAGTTTGTTCGGGACAGGGTTCGGTGAAAAACTGTTTTTT.

The chain joins TRBV28 to TRBJ1-5, with a weak D call TRBD1 (5 bases). The CDR3 extends over 15 amino acids. V was pared by 6 bases and J by 6 bases, with 18 bases between. CDR1 MDHEN and CDR2 SYDVKM come from the germline V gene. The CDR3 reads CASSRQFPFGQPQHF. CDR3 bases: TGTGCCAGCAGCCGACAGTTTCCTTTCGGTCAGCCCCAGCATTTT.

Note on this clone: Other DNA sequences in this specimen translate into the identical CDR3. The chain joins TRBV18 to TRBJ1-1, with D perhaps matching TRBD1 (6 bases). The CDR3 runs 13 residues. Trimming took off 6 bases at V and 1 base at J, with 9 bases between the two ends. Looked up from germline, CDR1 is KGHSH and CDR2 is LQKENI. CDR3 sequence (DNA): TGTGCCAGCTCCCCCAGGGGGAACACTGAAGCTTTCTTT. It encodes CASSPRGNTEAFF.

The genes are TRBV2 and TRBJ1-5; a weak D match, TRBD1 (5 bases). Germline V gene sequence: CDR1 SNHLY, CDR2 FYNNEI. Trimming took 3 bases from V and 7 from J, leaving 19 bases between them. There are 16 residues in the CDR3. CDR3: CASSEGTPRREQPQHF. The CDR3 bases are TGTGCCAGCAGTGAGGGGACCCCCCGGCGGGAACAGCCCCAGCATTTT.

The chain employs TRBV4-2 and TRBJ1-1; D is undetermined. This CDR3 has 12 residues. In germline, CDR1 is LGHNA, CDR2 YNFKEQ. Trimming stripped 1 base from V and 10 bases from J, with 10 bases between. This chain's CDR3 is CASSQVAGGAFF. The CDR3 coding sequence is TGTGCCAGCAGCCAAGTAGCCGGAGGAGCTTTCTTT.

A word on this clone: Other DNA sequences in the sample encode the same CDR3. The chain is built from TRBV4-3 and TRBJ1-1; D is unclear. Trimming took 3 bases from V and 1 from J, leaving 6 bases between them. There are 13 residues in the CDR3. Germline CDR1 reads LGHNA; CDR2 reads YSLEER. The chain's CDR3 is CASSHVRNTEAFF. CDR3 DNA sequence: TGCGCCAGCAGCCACGTGCGGAACACTGAAGCTTTCTTT.

The V call is TRBV7-8, the J call TRBJ2-7; D gene unclear. The length of the CDR3 is 13 residues. The ends were cut back, 2 bases at V and 6 bases at J, with 11 bases in the middle. The V gene's germline CDR1 is SGHVS and CDR2 FQNEAQ. CDR3 nucleotides: TGTGCCAGCAGCTTATACGGGTATGGCGAGCAGTACTTC. It encodes CASSLYGYGEQYF.

This clone showed up just once. This specimen includes other DNA sequences encoding the same CDR3. This chain joins TRBV3-1 (or the pseudogene TRBV3-2) and TRBJ1-1; 11 bases agree with TRBD1. Trimming at V came to 1 base and at J to 5 bases, leaving 3 bases not matched to a gene. The V gene's germline CDR1 is LGHDT and CDR2 YNNKEL (reference sequence). The CDR3 loop spans 15 amino acids. In DNA form, the CDR3 reads TGTGCCAGCAGCCAAGGTGGGACAGGGGGTACTGAAGCTTTCTTT. Its translation is CASSQGGTGGTEAFF.

The chain employs TRBV6-5 and TRBJ2-7, with D possibly matching TRBD1 (7 bases). Germline V gives CDR1 MNHEY, CDR2 SVGAGI. This CDR3 comprises 14 residues. The V and J ends lost 5 bases and 3 bases respectively, with 14 bases between them. In DNA form, the CDR3 reads TGTGCCAGCAGTCTGACAGGGACTGACTACGAGCAGTACTTC. Residues: CASSLTGTDYEQYF.

The J gene is TRBJ2-7, the V gene TRBV5-1, with D tentatively TRBD2 (7 bases). The CDR3 length is 14 residues. The V end was cut by 1 base, the J end by 7 bases, with 15 bases between. Germline lookup yields CDR1 SGHRS and CDR2 YFSETQ. The CDR3 here is CASSLKGGGLEQYF. CDR3 sequence (DNA): TGCGCCAGCAGCTTGAAGGGAGGGGGGCTAGAGCAGTACTTC.

V gene TRBV5-1 combines with J gene TRBJ2-5; D may be TRBD1 (6 bases). Germline values: CDR1 SGHRS, CDR2 YFSETQ. CDR3 length: 14 amino acids. The ends were cut back, 0 bases at V and 5 bases at J, with 11 bases in the middle. The CDR3 loop is CASSLGDIGETQYF. The CDR3 coding sequence is TGCGCCAGCAGCTTGGGGGACATAGGGGAGACCCAGTACTTC.

The chain links TRBV9 to TRBJ2-3; 13 nucleotides match TRBD2. CDR1 and CDR2 from the germline V gene are SGDLS and YYNGEE. The J segment lost 7 bases and the V segment lost 2 bases, leaving 1 base of the junction unmatched. CDR3 length: 14 amino acids. DNA for the CDR3: TGTGCCAGCAGCGTGACTAGCGGGGGGTATACGCAGTATTTT. This codes for CASSVTSGGYTQYF.

This clone was seen more than once but under ten times. The same CDR3 can be traced to other DNA sequences in this sample. The rearrangement links TRBV7-2 to TRBJ2-7; the match to TRBD1 covers 7 bases. With 5 bases clipped from V and 1 base from J, the junction kept 5 bases outside the gene matches. CDR3 length: 14 residues. CDR1 SGHTA and CDR2 FQGNSA come from the germline V gene. The CDR3 loop reads CASSPRQGSYEQYF. Written as DNA, the CDR3 is TGTGCCAGCAGCCCTCGACAGGGTTCCTACGAGCAGTACTTC.

The chain carries TRBV27 and TRBJ2-7; 13 nucleotides line up with TRBD2. V lost 6 bases, J lost 4 bases, and 9 bases stayed unmatched. This CDR3 contains 16 residues. In germline, CDR1 is MNHEY, CDR2 SMNVEV (reference sequence). In DNA form, the CDR3 reads TGTGCCAGCAGAAGAAACGGACTAGCGGGGGAGTACGAGCAGTACTTC. Translated: CASRRNGLAGEYEQYF.